The T cell receptor beta chain described here comes from a study of T cells in localized non-small cell lung cancer. Overall study results and limits: Longer overall survival was linked to higher blood T cell density. For the top 100 tumor clones, a median approximately 50 also appeared in adjacent lung. Sequence data derive from only one tumor region, so heterogeneity remains possible. Uninvolved adjacent lung showed higher T cell clonality than tumor.

The table came from immunoSEQ multiplex PCR; TCRdb's copy has only in-frame clones and leaves some out. There are approximately 46,000 clones in the sample; 81% occur only once, and roughly 18% lies in the top ten. Trimming stripped 5 bases from V and 10 bases from J, with 18 bases between. CDR1 and CDR2 from the germline V gene are MNHEY and SVGAGI. The CDR3 consists of 14 residues. This clone was counted a few times. The antigen remains undetermined. The receptor was isolated from a man aged 35-69 years with stage III lung adenocarcinoma. The sequences come from peripheral blood mononuclear cells, collected before any cancer treatment. This chain uses TRBV6-5 with TRBJ2-1; possibly TRBD2 for D (6 bases). The CDR3 protein is CASSGTGSSAEQFF. DNA of the CDR3: TGTGCCAGCAGTGGGACCGGGAGTTCCGCCGAGCAGTTCTTC.